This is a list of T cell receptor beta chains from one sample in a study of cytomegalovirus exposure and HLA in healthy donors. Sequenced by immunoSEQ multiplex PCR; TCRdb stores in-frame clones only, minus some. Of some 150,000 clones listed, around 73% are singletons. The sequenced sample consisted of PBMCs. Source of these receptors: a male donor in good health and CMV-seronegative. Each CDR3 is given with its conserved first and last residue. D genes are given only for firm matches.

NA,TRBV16,CASSPSSSNQPQHF
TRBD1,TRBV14,CASSQKFRTGVYNEQFF
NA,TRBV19,CASRTRDTSRAPLHF
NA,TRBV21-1,CASSKLGAAPNYGYTF
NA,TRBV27,CASRPQSTNYNEQFF
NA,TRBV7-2,CASSSTSFQETQYF
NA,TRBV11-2,CASSQSRDTQYF
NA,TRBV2,CASSETLLTRNEQFF
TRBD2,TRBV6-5,CASSYSGGGANEQFF
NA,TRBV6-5,CASSYDGNYGYTF
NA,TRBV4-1,CASSQHREGYTF
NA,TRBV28,CASSSGGADGYTF
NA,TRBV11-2,CASSPPGTPIGEQFF
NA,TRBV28,CASRRAQPQHF
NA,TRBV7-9,CASSFTGNPRELFF
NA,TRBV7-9,CASSRLQGINSYEQYF
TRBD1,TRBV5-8,CASSTRQGDQPQHF
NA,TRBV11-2,CASSLEPADRGNEQFF
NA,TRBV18,CASSLAGRGNTEAFF
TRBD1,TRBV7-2,CASSYRGDQPQHF
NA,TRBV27,CASSPRGRSYEQYF
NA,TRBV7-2,CASSLSGFYNEQFF